This T cell receptor beta chain was sequenced for a study of cytomegalovirus exposure and HLA in healthy donors. Whereas donors were nominally healthy upon sampling, unrecorded immune exposures were probable. This CDR3 has 15 amino acids. Germline CDR1 reads SGHRS; CDR2 reads YFSETQ. V was cut by 4 bases and J by 3 bases, with 14 bases left in between. This clone came up once. The antigen is not known. Study-level results: TCR association rates varied by HLA locus in a later analysis, with DRB1 highest and HLA-C lowest. Certain indistinguishable V segments, among them TRBV6-2 and TRBV6-3, were excluded.

PCR involved 60 Vbeta and 13 Jbeta primers. Assay: immunoSEQ multiplex PCR; the TCRdb copy retains only in-frame clones and omits some. The data contain about 190,000 clones, about four fifths of them seen just once; the ten biggest clones take up approximately 6%. This receptor was taken from a woman aged 25-40 years in good health and CMV-seropositive. Sequenced material: PBMCs. This chain uses TRBV5-1 with TRBJ1-5; unclear D gene. CDR3 sequence: CASSPSGRHNQPQHF. The CDR3 DNA follows: TGCGCCAGCAGCCCGAGCGGACGGCACAATCAGCCCCAGCATTTT.